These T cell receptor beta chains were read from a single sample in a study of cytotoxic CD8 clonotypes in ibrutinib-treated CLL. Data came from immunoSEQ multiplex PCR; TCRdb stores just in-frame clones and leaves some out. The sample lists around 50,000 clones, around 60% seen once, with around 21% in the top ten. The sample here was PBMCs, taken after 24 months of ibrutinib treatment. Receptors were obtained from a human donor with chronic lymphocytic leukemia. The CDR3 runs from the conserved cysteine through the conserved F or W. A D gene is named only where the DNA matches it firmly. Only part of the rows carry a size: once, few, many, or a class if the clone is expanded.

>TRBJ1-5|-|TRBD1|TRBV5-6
CASSLHRGQPQHF
TGTGCCAGCAGCTTACACAGGGGACAGCCCCAGCATTTT
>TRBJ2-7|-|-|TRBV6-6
CASSWTAHYSYEQYF
TGTGCCAGCAGTTGGACAGCCCACTACTCCTACGAGCAGTACTTC
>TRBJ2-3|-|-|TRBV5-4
CASSEDNPFTDTQYF
TGTGCCAGCAGCGAGGACAACCCTTTCACAGATACGCAGTATTTT
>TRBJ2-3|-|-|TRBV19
CASKDRSSTDTQYF
TGTGCCAGCAAGGATAGGTCAAGCACAGATACGCAGTATTTT
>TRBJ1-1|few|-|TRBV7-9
CASQSSTMNTEAFF
TGTGCCAGCCAAAGTTCCACCATGAACACTGAAGCTTTCTTT
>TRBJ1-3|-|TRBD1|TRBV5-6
CASSWTGFGNTIYF
TGTGCCAGCTCTTGGACAGGGTTTGGAAACACCATATATTTT
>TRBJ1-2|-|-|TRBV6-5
CASLAEYNNYGYTF
TGTGCCAGCCTTGCTGAATATAATAACTATGGCTACACCTTC
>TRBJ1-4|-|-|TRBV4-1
CASSQYGGARSTNEKLFF
TGCGCCAGCAGCCAATATGGAGGGGCCCGATCAACTAATGAAAAACTGTTTTTT
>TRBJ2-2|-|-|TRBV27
CASSLPVPGELFF
TGTGCCAGCAGTTTACCAGTCCCCGGGGAGCTGTTTTTT
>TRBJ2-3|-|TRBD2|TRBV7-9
CASSFVSGGSDTQYF
TGTGCCAGCAGCTTTGTTTCGGGGGGGTCAGATACGCAGTATTTT